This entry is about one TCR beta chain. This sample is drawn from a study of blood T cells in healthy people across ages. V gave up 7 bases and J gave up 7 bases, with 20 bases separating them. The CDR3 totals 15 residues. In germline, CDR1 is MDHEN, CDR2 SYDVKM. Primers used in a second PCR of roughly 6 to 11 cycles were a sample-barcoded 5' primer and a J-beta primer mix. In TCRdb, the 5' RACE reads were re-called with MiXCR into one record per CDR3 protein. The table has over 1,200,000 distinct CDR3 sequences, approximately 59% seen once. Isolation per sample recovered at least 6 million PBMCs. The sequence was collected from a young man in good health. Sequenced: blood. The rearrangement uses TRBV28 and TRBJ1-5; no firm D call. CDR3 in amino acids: CASTLVNRETQPQHF. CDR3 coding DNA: TGTGCCAGCACCCTCGTTAACCGGGAGACCCAGCCCCAGCATTTT.